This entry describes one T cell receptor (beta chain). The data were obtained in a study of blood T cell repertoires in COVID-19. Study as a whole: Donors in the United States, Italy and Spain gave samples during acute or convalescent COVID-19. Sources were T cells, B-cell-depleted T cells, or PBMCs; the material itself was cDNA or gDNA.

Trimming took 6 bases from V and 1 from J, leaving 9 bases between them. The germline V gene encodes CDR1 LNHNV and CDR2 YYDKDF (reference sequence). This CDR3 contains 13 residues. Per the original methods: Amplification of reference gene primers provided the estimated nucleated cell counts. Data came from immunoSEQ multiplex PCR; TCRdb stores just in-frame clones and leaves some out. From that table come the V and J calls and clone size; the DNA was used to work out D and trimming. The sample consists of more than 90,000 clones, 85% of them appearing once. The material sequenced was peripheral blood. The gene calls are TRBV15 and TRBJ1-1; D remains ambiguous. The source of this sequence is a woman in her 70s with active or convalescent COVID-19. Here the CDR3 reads CATRRQANTEAFF. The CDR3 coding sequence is TGTGCCACCAGAAGGCAGGCGAACACTGAAGCTTTCTTT.